Each of the 29 T cell receptor beta chains below was sequenced from the same sample in a study of a mutant IDH1 vaccine in newly diagnosed glioma. Generated by immunoSEQ multiplex PCR, the TCRdb table keeps only in-frame clones and is missing some. The data hold more than 25,000 clones, with under 85% observed a single time. Their cognate antigens are unknown. Time point given: week 35, safety follow-up. Mutant IDH1 20-mer peptide, at 300 ug, made up each vaccine dose, with topical imiquimod. The sample here was PBMCs, taken from a glioma patient whose treatment included an IDH1 peptide vaccine. These receptors were obtained from a woman in her 30s with glioma. Some clones in this sample may be carry-over from other donors' samples.

The chain uses TRBV27 and TRBJ1-1, with TRBD1 identical over 7 bases. The CDR3 is 16 amino acids. J was trimmed by 1 base and V by 0 bases; bases with no gene match: 5. Germline V gene sequence: CDR1 MNHEY, CDR2 SMNVEV (reference sequence). In DNA, the CDR3 is TGTGCCAGCAGTTTATCGAGGTACAGGGGGAACACTGAAGCTTTCTTT. Protein product: CASSLSRYRGNTEAFF.

The chain carries TRBV7-2 and TRBJ2-1; possibly TRBD2 for D (5 bases). Trimming left V 5 bases short and J 6 bases short, with 11 bases between. The V gene's germline CDR1 is SGHTA and CDR2 FQGNSA. The CDR3 is 13 residues long. CDR3 sequence reads: CASSTDRGNEQFF. CDR3 sequence (DNA): TGTGCCAGCAGCACGGACCGGGGCAATGAGCAGTTCTTC.

This chain's CDR3 is CASSLGGRDDEQFF. The CDR3 DNA reads TGCGCCAGCAGCTTGGGGGGGAGGGATGATGAGCAGTTCTTC. V and J are TRBV5-1 and TRBJ2-1; TRBD2 matches at 7 bases. CDR3 length: 14 residues. Germline-derived CDR1 and CDR2 are SGHRS and YFSETQ. The ends lost 0 bases at V and 8 bases at J; junction bases unmatched: 5.

This chain links TRBV6-5 with TRBJ2-2; D is ambiguous. Between the trimmed V and J ends, which lost 2 bases and 5 bases, there was a span of 9 bases. The germline V gene encodes CDR1 MNHEY and CDR2 SVGAGI. This CDR3 is 14 amino acids long. CDR3 sequence (DNA): TGTGCCAGCAGTTACCATCAAATTACCGGGGAGCTGTTTTTT. It is translated as CASSYHQITGELFF.

In this sample, this clone turned up once. This chain joins TRBV27 and TRBJ2-7; D remains ambiguous. The CDR3 extends over 14 amino acids. Germline V CDR1 and CDR2: MNHEY, SMNVEV (reference sequence). V was trimmed by 4 bases and J by 3 bases, leaving 13 bases between them. The CDR3 DNA sequence: TGTGCCAGCAGTTCCCGTACTATGTTCTACGAGCAGTACTTC. Amino acid sequence: CASSSRTMFYEQYF.

The gene calls are TRBV30 and TRBJ2-5; 7 nucleotides match TRBD2. Germline V gene sequence: CDR1 GTSNPN, CDR2 SVGIG (reference sequence). V shed 2 bases and J 2 bases; nucleotides not matched to a gene: 5. The CDR3 has 14 amino acids. The CDR3 DNA sequence: TGTGCCTGGAGTCGGCTAGCGGAGCAAGAGACCCAGTACTTC. Its protein is CAWSRLAEQETQYF.

J is TRBJ2-5 and V is TRBV7-9; TRBD1 or TRBD2 may be the D gene (6 bases each). Looked up from germline, CDR1 is SEHNR and CDR2 is FQNEAQ (reference sequence). The CDR3 runs to 15 residues. Trimming shortened V by 6 bases and J by 4 bases, and 18 bases separated the two germline ends. In nucleotides, the CDR3 is TGTGCCAGCAGAACCTGGGGGGCGCTGGGAGAGACCCAGTACTTC. The encoded protein is CASRTWGALGETQYF.

The rearrangement links TRBV11-2 to TRBJ2-7; perhaps TRBD2 as D (5 bases). This CDR3 is built from 16 residues. Looked up from germline, CDR1 is SGHAT and CDR2 is FQNNGV. Trimming removed 3 bases at V and 2 bases at J, with 17 bases between. The CDR3 reads CASSFGGGYVAYEQYF. CDR3 sequence (DNA): TGTGCCAGCAGCTTCGGCGGAGGCTACGTCGCCTACGAGCAGTACTTC. The full variable domain, with the rest looked up from reference TRBV11-2 and TRBJ2-7, is EAGVAQSPRYKIIEKRQSVAFWCNPISGHATLYWYQQILGQGPKLLIQFQNNGVVDDSQLPKDRFSAERLKGVDSTLKIQPAKLEDSAVYLCASSFGGGYVAYEQYFGPGTRLTVT.

The rearrangement joins TRBV19 to TRBJ1-1, with D possibly matching TRBD1 (6 bases). With 5 bases removed from V and 5 bases from J, the gap between germline ends came to 12 bases. CDR3 length equals 13 residues. The germline V gene has CDR1 LNHDA and CDR2 SQIVND (reference sequence). The CDR3 sequence: CASSFLTGTEAFF. The CDR3 DNA follows: TGTGCCAGTAGTTTCTTGACAGGAACTGAAGCTTTCTTT.

This clone qualifies as medium-sized (0.01 to 0.1%). The rearrangement links TRBV5-1 to TRBJ1-1; 9 positions agree with TRBD1. With 7 bases clipped from V and 0 bases from J, the junction kept 10 bases outside the gene matches. The germline V gene has CDR1 SGHRS and CDR2 YFSETQ. The CDR3 consists of 16 residues. CDR3 DNA: TGCGCCAGCGGAAGGACGGGACAGGGATTGAACACTGAAGCTTTCTTT. Amino acids: CASGRTGQGLNTEAFF.

The rearrangement uses TRBV30 and TRBJ1-5; D may be TRBD1 (5 bases). Between the trimmed V and J ends, which lost 5 bases and 0 bases, there was a span of 8 bases. CDR3 size: 13 residues. Germline CDR1 is GTSNPN and CDR2 is SVGIG (reference sequence). The CDR3 nucleotides are TGTGCCTGGGACCAGGGTAGCAATCAGCCCCAGCATTTT. It is translated as CAWDQGSNQPQHF. The full variable domain, completed using reference TRBV30 and TRBJ1-5, is SQTIHQWPATLVQPVGSPLSLECTVEGTSNPNLYWYRQAAGRGLQLLFYSVGIGQISSEVPQNLSASRPQDRQFILSSKKLLLSDSGFYLCAWDQGSNQPQHFGDGTRLSIL.

This clone has just a few counts. J is TRBJ1-2 and V is TRBV6-5, with 7 bases aligning to TRBD1. The CDR3 has 15 amino acids. V trimming: 2 bases; J trimming: 7 bases; junction bases outside the gene matches: 10. CDR1 and CDR2 from the germline V gene are MNHEY and SVGAGI. In DNA, the CDR3 is TGTGCCAGCAGTTACACAGGGGCGTACTATCGTGGCTACACCTTC. This encodes CASSYTGAYYRGYTF.

The chain couples TRBV30 to TRBJ1-2, with 8 bases matching TRBD1. Unmatched junction bases numbered 5, after V lost 2 bases and J lost 3 bases. CDR3 length equals 14 residues. In germline, CDR1 is GTSNPN, CDR2 SVGIG (reference sequence). The chain's CDR3 is CAWSTGQGDYGYTF. CDR3 bases: TGTGCCTGGAGTACTGGACAGGGTGACTATGGCTACACCTTC.

This clone was counted a few times. The chain combines TRBV9 with TRBJ2-7; perhaps TRBD1 as D (5 bases). The germline V and J ends were trimmed by 5 bases and 2 bases, with 5 bases remaining between them. The CDR3 spans 11 residues. Germline CDR1 SGDLS, CDR2 YYNGEE. Here the CDR3 DNA reads TGTGCCAGCAGAGGGGCCTACGAGCAGTACTTC. This encodes CASRGAYEQYF.

This clone was detected only a few times. This chain joins TRBV5-6 and TRBJ1-1, with D unresolved. The CDR3 has 13 residues. Germline V gene data show CDR1 as SGHDT and CDR2 as YYEEEE. V was pared by 4 bases and J by 0 bases, with 7 bases between. This CDR3 reads CASSRRMNTEAFF. DNA of the CDR3: TGTGCCAGCAGCAGACGTATGAACACTGAAGCTTTCTTT.

The chain uses TRBV19 and TRBJ1-1, with a weak D call TRBD1 (5 bases). The germline CDR1 and CDR2 sequences are LNHDA and SQIVND (reference sequence). Trimming cost V 10 bases and J 6 bases, with 12 bases left between them. The CDR3 spans 11 residues. The chain's CDR3 is CATLKGPEAFF. CDR3 DNA: TGTGCCACCCTAAAGGGGCCTGAAGCTTTCTTT.

V gene TRBV4-1 combines with J gene TRBJ2-3; 10 nucleotides align to TRBD2. The CDR3 spans 19 residues. V shed 0 bases and J 5 bases; nucleotides not matched to a gene: 14. The germline V gene has CDR1 MGHRA and CDR2 YSYEKL. The CDR3 spells CASSQDPSGRRIIRDTQYF. The DNA of the CDR3 is TGCGCCAGCAGCCAAGACCCTAGCGGGAGAAGGATAATAAGAGATACGCAGTATTTT.

The chain has TRBV4-2 and TRBJ2-7; the match to TRBD1 covers 9 bases. Losses at the gene ends were 3 bases for V and 1 base for J; bases not matched to a gene: 7. Per the germline V gene, CDR1 is LGHNA and CDR2 is YNFKEQ. This CDR3 spans 16 amino acids. DNA for the CDR3: TGTGCCAGCAGCCAGGACCGGGACAGGGTGTCCTACGAGCAGTACTTC. This encodes CASSQDRDRVSYEQYF.

V usage is TRBV7-3 and J usage is TRBJ2-1, with TRBD2 identical over 11 bases. Germline CDR1 reads SGHTA; CDR2 reads FQGTGA. Trimming at V came to 7 bases and at J to 6 bases, leaving 11 bases not matched to a gene. The CDR3 is 16 amino acids. Here the CDR3 reads CASITKPGLAANEQFF. CDR3 nucleotides: TGTGCCAGCATTACGAAACCGGGACTAGCGGCCAATGAGCAGTTCTTC.

The chain uses TRBV13 and TRBJ2-1; 11 bases align to TRBD2. Germline CDR1 is PRHDT and CDR2 is FYEKMQ (reference sequence). The CDR3 runs to 14 residues. The CDR3 here is CSAGASGGYNEQFF. CDR3 in DNA: TGTAGCGCAGGGGCTAGCGGGGGGTACAATGAGCAGTTCTTC.

This sequence joins TRBV27 and TRBJ2-2; D may be TRBD2 (6 bases). CDR1 and CDR2 (germline): MNHEY, SMNVEV (reference sequence). The V and J ends lost 8 bases and 1 base respectively, with 20 bases between them. The CDR3 consists of 17 residues. The CDR3 is CASSLYWAGLNTGELFF. The CDR3 bases are TGTGCCAGCTCTCTTTACTGGGCGGGGCTGAACACCGGGGAGCTGTTTTTT.

This chain connects TRBV6-5 to TRBJ2-7; 9 bases agree with TRBD2. J was trimmed by 4 bases and V by 6 bases; bases with no gene match: 10. The CDR3 is 15 amino acids. Germline lookup yields CDR1 MNHEY and CDR2 SVGAGI. CDR3 in amino acids: CASSQGGGRAYEQYF. As DNA, the CDR3 is TGTGCCAGCAGCCAAGGAGGCGGGAGGGCTTACGAGCAGTACTTC.

The V gene is TRBV14, the J gene TRBJ1-1, with TRBD1 matching over 8 bases. The germline gives CDR1 SGHDN, CDR2 FVKESK. Trimming cost V 4 bases and J 1 base; bases outside gene matches: 2. This CDR3 is 14 amino acids long. The DNA for the CDR3 is TGTGCCAGCAGCCGGACAGGGAAGAACACTGAAGCTTTCTTT. It is translated as CASSRTGKNTEAFF.

The chain recombines TRBV30 with TRBJ1-1; TRBD1 aligns across 8 bases. Germline V gene lookup returns CDR1 GTSNPN and CDR2 SVGIG (reference sequence). This CDR3 has 12 residues. Trimming cost V 8 bases and J 2 bases; bases outside gene matches: 4. The CDR3 coding sequence is TGTGCCGGCGGGACAGGTAACACTGAAGCTTTCTTT. Encoded protein: CAGGTGNTEAFF.

The chain links TRBV2 to TRBJ2-3; perhaps TRBD2 as D (6 bases). V lost 2 bases to trimming and J lost 5 bases, with 14 bases between them. The germline V gene has CDR1 SNHLY and CDR2 FYNNEI. The CDR3 runs to 15 residues. The CDR3 DNA is TGTGCCAGCAGTGAAATTGTAGGCGGGGAAGATACGCAGTATTTT. This codes for CASSEIVGGEDTQYF.

This clone was seen only once. The chain is built from TRBV6-5 and TRBJ1-1, with 9 bases fitting TRBD1. Trimming took 8 bases from V and 5 from J; bases not matched to a gene: 0. This CDR3 has 11 amino acids. CDR1 and CDR2 from the germline V gene are MNHEY and SVGAGI. CDR3 protein: CASGQGTEAFF. The CDR3 DNA reads TGTGCCAGCGGACAGGGGACTGAAGCTTTCTTT.

This chain connects TRBV18 to TRBJ2-5; TRBD1 matches 7 bases. The germline gives CDR1 KGHSH, CDR2 LQKENI. The CDR3 totals 14 residues. With V trimmed by 2 bases and J by 7 bases, 7 bases remained unmatched. The CDR3 region is CASSPVDRKATQYF. CDR3 in DNA: TGTGCCAGCTCACCAGTGGACAGGAAAGCGACCCAGTACTTC.

The chain links TRBV4-1 to TRBJ1-1; 7 bases agree with TRBD1. Germline CDR1 and CDR2: MGHRA and YSYEKL. The CDR3 extends over 14 amino acids. V lost 3 bases to trimming and J lost 5 bases; unmatched junction nucleotides: 6. The CDR3 bases are TGCGCCAGCAGCCACCTACAGGGGTATACTGAAGCTTTCTTT. Its translation: CASSHLQGYTEAFF.

The CDR3 reads CASSIPYQPQHF. The CDR3 DNA reads TGTGCCAGTAGTATACCCTATCAGCCCCAGCATTTT. The chain links TRBV19 to TRBJ1-5, with unresolved D. The germline gives CDR1 LNHDA, CDR2 SQIVND (reference sequence). CDR3 length equals 12 residues. V was cut by 2 bases and J by 5 bases, with 4 bases left in between.